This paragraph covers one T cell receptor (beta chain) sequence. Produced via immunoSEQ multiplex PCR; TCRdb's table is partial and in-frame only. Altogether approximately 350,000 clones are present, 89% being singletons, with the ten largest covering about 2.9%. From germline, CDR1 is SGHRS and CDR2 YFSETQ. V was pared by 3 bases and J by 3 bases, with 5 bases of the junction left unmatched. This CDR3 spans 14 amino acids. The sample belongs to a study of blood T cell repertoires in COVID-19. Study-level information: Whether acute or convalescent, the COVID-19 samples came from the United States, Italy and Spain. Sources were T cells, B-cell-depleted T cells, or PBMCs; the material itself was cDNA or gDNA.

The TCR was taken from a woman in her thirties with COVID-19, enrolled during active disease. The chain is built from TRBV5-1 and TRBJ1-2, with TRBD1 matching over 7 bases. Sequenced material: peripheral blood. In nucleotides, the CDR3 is TGCGCCAGCAGCTCGGGCACAGGGGACTATGGCTACACCTTC. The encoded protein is CASSSGTGDYGYTF.